This TCR beta chain was profiled in a study of PD-1 blockade in classical Hodgkin lymphoma. Regarding the study as a whole: Reported baseline diversity: healthy donors highest, relapsed/refractory patients lowest. Repertoire differences have undefined causes, possibly disease activity or prior therapy.

Of note for this clone: Its specificity is unknown.

Noted time point: newly diagnosed, previously untreated cHL patient sample. Magnetic depletion of unwanted cells isolated CD4+ T cells from thawed PBMCs. Untreated, newly diagnosed classical Hodgkin lymphoma PBMCs were comparators. Generated by immunoSEQ multiplex PCR, the TCRdb table keeps only in-frame clones and is missing some. The repertoire holds 20,000 to 25,000 clones, with about 91% as singletons. Germline lookup yields CDR1 SGHTA and CDR2 FQGTGA. The CDR3 spans 14 residues. With 5 bases clipped from V and 1 base from J, the junction kept 4 bases outside the gene matches. Material: CD4+ T cells from blood. The chain has TRBV7-3 and TRBJ2-5; 7 positions agree with TRBD1. The clonotype was recovered from a human donor with classical Hodgkin lymphoma. The CDR3 nucleotides read TGTGCCAGCAGCCCAACAGGGGCCCAAGAGACCCAGTACTTC. Translating it yields CASSPTGAQETQYF. Filled out from reference TRBV7-3 and TRBJ2-5, the complete variable domain reads GAGVSQTPSNKVTEKGKYVELRCDPISGHTALYWYRQSLGQGPEFLIYFQGTGAADDSGLPNDRFFAVRPEGSVSTLKIQRTERGDSAVYLCASSPTGAQETQYFGPGTRLLVL.